This TCR beta chain appears in the sequencing data of a study of blood T cell repertoires in COVID-19. Data came from immunoSEQ multiplex PCR; TCRdb stores just in-frame clones and leaves some out. This sample carries some 400,000 clones, under 90% of them seen once, and the ten largest clones take 1.7%. V was pared by 9 bases and J by 4 bases, with 23 bases between. The germline CDR1 and CDR2 sequences are KGHDR and SFDVKD. The CDR3 length is 16 residues. The receptor comes from a woman aged 25 to 39 who had recovered from COVID-19. The gene calls are TRBV24-1 and TRBJ1-2, with D possibly matching TRBD1 (5 bases). Sequenced material: PBMCs or T cells enriched from blood (not recorded which). This CDR3 is CATEGSGGIGPYGYTF. Here the CDR3 DNA reads TGTGCCACCGAGGGTAGTGGGGGGATCGGACCCTATGGCTACACCTTC.